The T cell receptor (beta chain) described here comes from a study of T-cell memory formation after mild COVID-19. Study as a whole: TCR clusters showed largely donor specificity. Study observations and caveats: Among contracting clones, CD4+ were mainly CM/EM and CD8+ enriched in EMRA.

5'RACE primed from the constant segment yielded TCR alpha and TCR beta cDNA libraries bearing sample barcodes and UMIs. TCRdb re-derived calls from the 5' RACE reads in MiXCR, one entry per CDR3 protein. The sample contains approximately 210,000 distinct CDR3 sequences, about 10% of which appear only once. In regard to this clonotype: The antigen is not known.

Per germline, CDR1 KGHSH and CDR2 LQKENI. The CDR3 totals 13 residues. The trim removed 6 bases at V and 2 bases at J, leaving 0 bases unmatched. This TCR came from a man younger than 35 who had mild COVID-19 (a few samples of this study predate the infection). Cell type and time point are not known. The specimen sequenced was PBMCs or a T cell subset sorted from them (not recorded which). The chain recombines TRBV18 with TRBJ1-5, with TRBD1 matching over 8 bases. CDR3 amino acids: CASSTGGNQPQHF. As DNA, the CDR3 is TGTGCCAGCTCGACAGGGGGCAATCAGCCCCAGCATTTT.